The rows below give T cell receptor beta chains drawn from one sample of a study of blood T cell repertoires in COVID-19. Repertoires were generated with immunoSEQ multiplex PCR, while TCRdb's copy carries only in-frame clones and drops some. The sample has tens of thousands of clones; 70% to 90% are singletons. Sequencing was done on a sample of peripheral blood. All receptors derive from a woman aged 45-59 years with COVID-19, enrolled during active disease. Both conserved end residues are part of each CDR3. The D gene is left open where the match is weak. The size of a clone is reported for some rows only, either as once, few or many, or as a class for expanded clones.

cdr3_aa: CAISEFGSYGYTF
cdr3_nt: TGTGCCATCAGTGAATTTGGCAGCTATGGCTACACCTTC
v_call: TRBV10-3
d_call: -
clone_size: -
j_call: TRBJ1-2

cdr3_aa: CASSFRTGYGYTF
cdr3_nt: TGTGCCAGCAGTTTTCGGACAGGGTATGGCTACACCTTC
v_call: TRBV28
d_call: TRBD1
clone_size: -
j_call: TRBJ1-2

cdr3_aa: CASSKRTNTDTQYF
cdr3_nt: TGCGCCAGCAGCAAACGGACTAACACAGATACGCAGTATTTT
v_call: TRBV4-1
d_call: -
clone_size: -
j_call: TRBJ2-3

cdr3_aa: CASSVKPGLAEETQYF
cdr3_nt: TGCGCCAGCAGCGTCAAACCGGGACTAGCGGAAGAGACCCAGTACTTC
v_call: TRBV5-1
d_call: TRBD2
clone_size: -
j_call: TRBJ2-5

cdr3_aa: CASSLDLAGGVDTQYF
cdr3_nt: TGTGCCAGCAGCCTCGACCTGGCGGGAGGGGTAGATACGCAGTATTTT
v_call: TRBV7-9
d_call: TRBD2
clone_size: many
j_call: TRBJ2-3

cdr3_aa: CASSLARGNTGELFF
cdr3_nt: TGTGCCAGCAGCTTAGCTCGGGGAAACACCGGGGAGCTGTTTTTT
v_call: TRBV7-2
d_call: -
clone_size: -
j_call: TRBJ2-2

cdr3_aa: CASSPTSWRENEQFF
cdr3_nt: TGTGCCAGCAGCCCGACTAGTTGGCGTGAAAATGAGCAGTTCTTC
v_call: TRBV6-5
d_call: -
clone_size: -
j_call: TRBJ2-1

cdr3_aa: CASKQDTSYEQYF
cdr3_nt: TGTGCCAGCAAACAAGACACCTCCTACGAGCAGTACTTC
v_call: TRBV6-5
d_call: -
clone_size: once
j_call: TRBJ2-7

cdr3_aa: CASSLGLASTGELFF
cdr3_nt: TGTGCCAGCAGTTTAGGGCTAGCGAGTACCGGGGAGCTGTTTTTT
v_call: TRBV28
d_call: -
clone_size: -
j_call: TRBJ2-2

cdr3_aa: CASTAGTYYGYTF
cdr3_nt: TGTGCCAGCACCGCCGGGACATACTATGGCTACACCTTC
v_call: TRBV12-3/TRBV12-4
d_call: -
clone_size: -
j_call: TRBJ1-2

cdr3_aa: CASSAGTGRNEQYF
cdr3_nt: TGTGCCAGCTCCGCCGGGACAGGCCGCAACGAGCAGTACTTC
v_call: TRBV18
d_call: TRBD1
clone_size: few
j_call: TRBJ2-7

cdr3_aa: CASSLETSYNEQFF
cdr3_nt: TGTGCCAGCAGCTTAGAGACTAGCTACAATGAGCAGTTCTTC
v_call: TRBV7-9
d_call: -
clone_size: few
j_call: TRBJ2-1

cdr3_aa: CSATGTGELFF
cdr3_nt: TGCAGCGCCACAGGGACCGGGGAGCTGTTTTTT
v_call: TRBV29-1
d_call: -
clone_size: -
j_call: TRBJ2-2

cdr3_aa: CASEGQVAEAFF
cdr3_nt: TGTGCCAGTGAGGGCCAAGTCGCTGAAGCTTTCTTT
v_call: TRBV19
d_call: -
clone_size: -
j_call: TRBJ1-1

cdr3_aa: CASSPDGQPQHF
cdr3_nt: TGCGCCAGCAGCCCCGACGGGCAGCCCCAGCATTTT
v_call: TRBV5-1
d_call: -
clone_size: -
j_call: TRBJ1-5

cdr3_aa: CASSVLDSDYGYTF
cdr3_nt: TGTGCCAGCTCAGTGCTGGACAGTGACTATGGCTACACCTTC
v_call: TRBV18
d_call: -
clone_size: -
j_call: TRBJ1-2

cdr3_aa: CASTRTGMSYEQYF
cdr3_nt: TGTGCCAGCACCAGGACAGGGATGAGCTACGAGCAGTACTTC
v_call: TRBV5-6
d_call: TRBD1
clone_size: -
j_call: TRBJ2-7

cdr3_aa: CASSSQGSEKLFF
cdr3_nt: TGTGCCAGCAGCTCACAGGGGTCGGAAAAACTGTTTTTT
v_call: TRBV5-4
d_call: TRBD1
clone_size: -
j_call: TRBJ1-4

cdr3_aa: CASSQDLRIQYF
cdr3_nt: TGTGCCAGCAGCCAAGATCTAAGAATTCAGTACTTC
v_call: TRBV14
d_call: -
clone_size: -
j_call: TRBJ2-7

cdr3_aa: CASSKGTTYEQYF
cdr3_nt: TGTGCCAGCAGTAAGGGGACTACCTACGAGCAGTACTTC
v_call: TRBV6-5
d_call: TRBD2
clone_size: -
j_call: TRBJ2-7

cdr3_aa: CASSQGVVRGETQYF
cdr3_nt: TGTGCCAGCAGCCAAGGAGTAGTAAGGGGAGAGACCCAGTACTTC
v_call: TRBV3-1/TRBV3-2
d_call: -
clone_size: -
j_call: TRBJ2-5

cdr3_aa: CASSLARGGSTTYEQYF
cdr3_nt: TGTGCCAGCAGCTTGGCGCGGGGAGGGAGTACCACCTACGAGCAGTACTTC
v_call: TRBV5-4
d_call: TRBD2
clone_size: -
j_call: TRBJ2-7

cdr3_aa: CASFASDEQYF
cdr3_nt: TGTGCCAGCTTCGCTTCGGACGAGCAGTACTTC
v_call: TRBV18
d_call: -
clone_size: -
j_call: TRBJ2-7

cdr3_aa: CATSDLERPLIFF
cdr3_nt: TGTGCCACCAGTGATTTGGAGCGGCCCCTTATCTTCTTC
v_call: TRBV24-1
d_call: -
clone_size: -
j_call: TRBJ2-1

cdr3_aa: CASSLEGAGELFF
cdr3_nt: TGTGCCAGCAGCTTAGAGGGAGCCGGGGAGCTGTTTTTT
v_call: TRBV7-9
d_call: -
clone_size: -
j_call: TRBJ2-2

cdr3_aa: CASSQVPDSFYGYTF
cdr3_nt: TGCGCCAGCAGCCAAGTACCGGACAGCTTCTATGGCTACACCTTC
v_call: TRBV4-1
d_call: -
clone_size: -
j_call: TRBJ1-2

cdr3_aa: CASRGTGNEKLFF
cdr3_nt: TGTGCCAGCCGGGGGACGGGTAATGAAAAACTGTTTTTT
v_call: TRBV28
d_call: -
clone_size: -
j_call: TRBJ1-4

cdr3_aa: CASSLDKGTEAFF
cdr3_nt: TGTGCCAGCAGCTTAGATAAGGGGACTGAAGCTTTCTTT
v_call: TRBV11-2
d_call: -
clone_size: -
j_call: TRBJ1-1

cdr3_aa: CASSETSFEQYF
cdr3_nt: TGTGCCAGCAGCGAAACTAGCTTCGAGCAGTACTTC
v_call: TRBV5-6
d_call: -
clone_size: -
j_call: TRBJ2-7

cdr3_aa: CALTWKAASYEQYF
cdr3_nt: TGTGCCTTGACTTGGAAAGCGGCCTCCTACGAGCAGTACTTC
v_call: TRBV30
d_call: -
clone_size: -
j_call: TRBJ2-7

cdr3_aa: CASSLEYQMNTEAFF
cdr3_nt: TGCGCCAGCAGCTTGGAGTACCAGATGAACACTGAAGCTTTCTTT
v_call: TRBV5-1
d_call: -
clone_size: -
j_call: TRBJ1-1

cdr3_aa: CASSGGERADTGELFF
cdr3_nt: TGTGCCAGCAGTGGGGGGGAGCGGGCGGACACCGGGGAGCTGTTTTTT
v_call: TRBV5-4
d_call: TRBD2
clone_size: once
j_call: TRBJ2-2

cdr3_aa: CASSPVHNYEQYF
cdr3_nt: TGTGCCAGCTCACCGGTGCACAACTACGAGCAGTACTTC
v_call: TRBV18
d_call: -
clone_size: -
j_call: TRBJ2-7

cdr3_aa: CASSEAPRGENEQYF
cdr3_nt: TGTGCCAGCAGTGAAGCCCCCAGGGGGGAAAACGAGCAGTACTTC
v_call: TRBV6-1
d_call: -
clone_size: -
j_call: TRBJ2-7

cdr3_aa: CASSRLTSGAYEQYF
cdr3_nt: TGTGCCAGCAGCCGACTGACTAGCGGAGCCTACGAGCAGTACTTC
v_call: TRBV7-3
d_call: TRBD2
clone_size: -
j_call: TRBJ2-7

cdr3_aa: CASSSLAGGRNEQFF
cdr3_nt: TGTGCCAGCAGCTCTCTAGCGGGAGGTAGAAATGAGCAGTTCTTC
v_call: TRBV7-3
d_call: TRBD2
clone_size: once
j_call: TRBJ2-1

cdr3_aa: CASSFITGGPEYF
cdr3_nt: TGCGCCAGCAGCTTTATAACGGGAGGGCCAGAGTACTTC
v_call: TRBV5-1
d_call: TRBD2
clone_size: -
j_call: TRBJ2-7

cdr3_aa: CASSFGGNTIYF
cdr3_nt: TGTGCCAGCAGCTTCGGTGGAAACACCATATATTTT
v_call: TRBV7-2
d_call: -
clone_size: -
j_call: TRBJ1-3

cdr3_aa: CASSSGSDNIQYF
cdr3_nt: TGTGCCAGCAGCTCAGGGTCAGATAACATTCAGTACTTC
v_call: TRBV7-3
d_call: -
clone_size: -
j_call: TRBJ2-4

cdr3_aa: CASSQTRYEQYF
cdr3_nt: TGTGCCAGCAGCCAGACTAGATACGAGCAGTACTTC
v_call: TRBV3-1/TRBV3-2
d_call: -
clone_size: -
j_call: TRBJ2-7

cdr3_aa: CASRPTSGRTHEQYF
cdr3_nt: TGTGCCAGCAGACCCACTAGCGGGAGGACCCACGAGCAGTACTTC
v_call: TRBV7-9
d_call: TRBD2
clone_size: -
j_call: TRBJ2-7

cdr3_aa: CASSSGSSDTQYF
cdr3_nt: TGTGCCAGCAGCTCCGGTAGTTCAGATACGCAGTATTTT
v_call: TRBV5-4
d_call: -
clone_size: -
j_call: TRBJ2-3

cdr3_aa: CASSSAGVYNEQFF
cdr3_nt: TGTGCCAGCAGCTCAGCGGGAGTGTACAATGAGCAGTTCTTC
v_call: TRBV11-2
d_call: TRBD2
clone_size: -
j_call: TRBJ2-1

cdr3_aa: CASSVVAGGWGETQYF
cdr3_nt: TGTGCCAGCAGCGTAGTAGCAGGGGGCTGGGGAGAGACCCAGTACTTC
v_call: TRBV9
d_call: TRBD1
clone_size: once
j_call: TRBJ2-5

cdr3_aa: CASSPLGTGTLHF
cdr3_nt: TGTGCCAGCAGCCCTCTGGGAACTGGGACATTACACTTC
v_call: TRBV6-6
d_call: -
clone_size: -
j_call: TRBJ2-7

cdr3_aa: CATKRGKDTGELFF
cdr3_nt: TGTGCCACCAAGCGAGGAAAGGACACCGGGGAGCTGTTTTTT
v_call: TRBV24-1
d_call: -
clone_size: -
j_call: TRBJ2-2

cdr3_aa: CASSLRTGTGFEQYF
cdr3_nt: TGTGCCAGCAGCTTACGGACAGGGACCGGCTTCGAGCAGTACTTC
v_call: TRBV7-2
d_call: TRBD1
clone_size: few
j_call: TRBJ2-7

cdr3_aa: CASGFGQIPGLAGGNIVNEQFF
cdr3_nt: TGTGCTAGTGGTTTCGGACAGATTCCGGGACTAGCGGGAGGGAATATTGTCAATGAGCAGTTCTTC
v_call: TRBV12-5
d_call: TRBD2
clone_size: -
j_call: TRBJ2-1

cdr3_aa: CASRIDRRGPFF
cdr3_nt: TGTGCCAGCAGGATCGACCGAAGGGGTCCGTTTTTT
v_call: TRBV2
d_call: -
clone_size: few
j_call: TRBJ1-4

cdr3_aa: CASSFSTNEKLFF
cdr3_nt: TGTGCCAGCAGTTTTTCTACTAATGAAAAACTGTTTTTT
v_call: TRBV12-3/TRBV12-4
d_call: -
clone_size: -
j_call: TRBJ1-4

cdr3_aa: CASSEGKDRFSYEQYF
cdr3_nt: TGTGCCAGCAGTGAAGGGAAGGACAGGTTCTCCTACGAGCAGTACTTC
v_call: TRBV6-1
d_call: TRBD1
clone_size: -
j_call: TRBJ2-7

cdr3_aa: CASSQWDRGPDTQYF
cdr3_nt: TGTGCCAGCAGCCAATGGGACAGGGGACCAGATACGCAGTATTTT
v_call: TRBV14
d_call: TRBD1
clone_size: -
j_call: TRBJ2-3